The T cell receptor beta chain described here comes from a study of spatial heterogeneity in lung cancer (dated by TCRdb to about 2019). As for the study more broadly: Beta-chain transcripts were consistently detected in greater numbers than alpha-chain transcripts, which likely reflects a higher abundance of beta-chain transcripts. In the raw uncorrected reads, each unique combination of TCR and UMI appeared more than ten times on average. In non-small cell lung cancer, the study quantitatively compared TCR alpha and beta repertoires across several tumor regions, matched nontumor lung, and blood. Nonsynonymous mutation counts, determined by whole-exome sequencing of tumor tissue, were related to features of the TCR repertoire. At surgery, hundreds of tumor regions, fewer than 85 matched nontumor lung samples and 56 PBMC samples were TCR-sequenced for both alpha and beta chains. What the study reported, not specific to this receptor: Ubiquitous expanded tumor TCRs showed up in blood more often at tumor resection than at routine follow-up. Additional single-cell paired TCR alpha and beta sequencing was considered necessary to confirm, at a functional level, the hypothesis that regional TCRs recognize regional mutations.

For this chain, trimming is 8 bases at the V end and 6 bases at the J end, and the number of junction bases without a gene match is 10. Looking up the germline V gene yields CDR1 MNHEY and CDR2 SVGEGT. Taken from cysteine to phenylalanine, the CDR3 has 15 residues. The kept DNA is CDR3 alone, 45 bases in frame from the first base. The intended sense of this specimen's time point label: sample taken at primary tumor resection. Whole RNA extracted from tumor and nontumor lung tissue, or from cryopreserved PBMC samples, was used for TCR sequencing without cell sorting. Donors were 70 or so patients with early-stage, untreated non-small cell lung cancer from the lung TRACERx cohort. Patients were selected for TCR sequencing only if sufficient RNA was available from at least two tumor regions. In this sample, this clonotype turned up a few times. Its antigen target is currently unknown. No much larger clone exists at a distance of one base, and base qualities are not known.

The library was made by 5' RACE. Data came from a NextSeq 500. The TCR library protocol attached a unique molecular identifier to each TCR cDNA molecule to allow correction of PCR and sequencing errors. In the original analysis: TCR identification, UMI-based error correction and CDR3 extraction were all carried out with Decombinator tools. Expanded TCRs were defined as those above a frequency of 2 per 1,000, corresponding to the top 1% of the tumor frequency distribution. Renyi diversity was computed with the R vegan package after each repertoire had been subsampled 100 times to 5,000 TCRs. CDR3 similarity networks were constructed using string-kernel similarity of amino acid triplets, with links drawn between CDR3s whose pairwise similarity was above 0.82. Through fastp at Q25 and MiXCR, TCRdb rebuilt clones from the public reads, retaining in-frame beta chains. When rows share a CDR3 protein, they turn into one entry using the most common DNA and genes. The V and J calls reflect TCRdb's pipeline rather than the authors' work. The sample data list tens of thousands of distinct CDR3 sequences, and 7.5% to 8.5% of these were observed just once. About 14% of the sample lies in the top ten.

The TCR comes from a female donor with early-stage non-small cell lung cancer. The V gene is TRBV6-2 or TRBV6-3 and the J gene is TRBJ2-7; TRBD2 agrees with 13 junctional bases. The sample consisted of PBMCs, taken at surgery. The DNA is TGTGCCAGCGGTCCTCCGGGACTAGCGGGATTCGAGCAGTACTTC. Translated, this is CASGPPGLAGFEQYF.